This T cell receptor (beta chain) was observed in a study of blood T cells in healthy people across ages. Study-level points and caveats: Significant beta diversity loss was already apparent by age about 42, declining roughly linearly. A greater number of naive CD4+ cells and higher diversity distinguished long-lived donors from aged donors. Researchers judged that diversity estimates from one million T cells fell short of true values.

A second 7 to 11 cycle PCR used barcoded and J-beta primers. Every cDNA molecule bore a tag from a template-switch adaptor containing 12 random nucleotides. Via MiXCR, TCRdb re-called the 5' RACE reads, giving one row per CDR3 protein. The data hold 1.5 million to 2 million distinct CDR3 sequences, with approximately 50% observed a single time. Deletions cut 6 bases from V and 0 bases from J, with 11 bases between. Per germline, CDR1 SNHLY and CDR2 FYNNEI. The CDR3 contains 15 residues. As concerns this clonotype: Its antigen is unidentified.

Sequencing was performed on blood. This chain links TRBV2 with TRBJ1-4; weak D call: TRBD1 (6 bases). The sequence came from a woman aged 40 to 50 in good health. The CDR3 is CASSGHRATNEKLFF. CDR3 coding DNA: TGTGCCAGCAGCGGACACAGGGCAACTAATGAAAAACTGTTTTTT. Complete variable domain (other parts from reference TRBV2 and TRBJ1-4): EPEVTQTPSHQVTQMGQEVILRCVPISNHLYFYWYRQILGQKVEFLVSFYNNEISEKSEIFDDQFSVERPDGSNFTLKIRSTKLEDSAMYFCASSGHRATNEKLFFGSGTQLSVL.